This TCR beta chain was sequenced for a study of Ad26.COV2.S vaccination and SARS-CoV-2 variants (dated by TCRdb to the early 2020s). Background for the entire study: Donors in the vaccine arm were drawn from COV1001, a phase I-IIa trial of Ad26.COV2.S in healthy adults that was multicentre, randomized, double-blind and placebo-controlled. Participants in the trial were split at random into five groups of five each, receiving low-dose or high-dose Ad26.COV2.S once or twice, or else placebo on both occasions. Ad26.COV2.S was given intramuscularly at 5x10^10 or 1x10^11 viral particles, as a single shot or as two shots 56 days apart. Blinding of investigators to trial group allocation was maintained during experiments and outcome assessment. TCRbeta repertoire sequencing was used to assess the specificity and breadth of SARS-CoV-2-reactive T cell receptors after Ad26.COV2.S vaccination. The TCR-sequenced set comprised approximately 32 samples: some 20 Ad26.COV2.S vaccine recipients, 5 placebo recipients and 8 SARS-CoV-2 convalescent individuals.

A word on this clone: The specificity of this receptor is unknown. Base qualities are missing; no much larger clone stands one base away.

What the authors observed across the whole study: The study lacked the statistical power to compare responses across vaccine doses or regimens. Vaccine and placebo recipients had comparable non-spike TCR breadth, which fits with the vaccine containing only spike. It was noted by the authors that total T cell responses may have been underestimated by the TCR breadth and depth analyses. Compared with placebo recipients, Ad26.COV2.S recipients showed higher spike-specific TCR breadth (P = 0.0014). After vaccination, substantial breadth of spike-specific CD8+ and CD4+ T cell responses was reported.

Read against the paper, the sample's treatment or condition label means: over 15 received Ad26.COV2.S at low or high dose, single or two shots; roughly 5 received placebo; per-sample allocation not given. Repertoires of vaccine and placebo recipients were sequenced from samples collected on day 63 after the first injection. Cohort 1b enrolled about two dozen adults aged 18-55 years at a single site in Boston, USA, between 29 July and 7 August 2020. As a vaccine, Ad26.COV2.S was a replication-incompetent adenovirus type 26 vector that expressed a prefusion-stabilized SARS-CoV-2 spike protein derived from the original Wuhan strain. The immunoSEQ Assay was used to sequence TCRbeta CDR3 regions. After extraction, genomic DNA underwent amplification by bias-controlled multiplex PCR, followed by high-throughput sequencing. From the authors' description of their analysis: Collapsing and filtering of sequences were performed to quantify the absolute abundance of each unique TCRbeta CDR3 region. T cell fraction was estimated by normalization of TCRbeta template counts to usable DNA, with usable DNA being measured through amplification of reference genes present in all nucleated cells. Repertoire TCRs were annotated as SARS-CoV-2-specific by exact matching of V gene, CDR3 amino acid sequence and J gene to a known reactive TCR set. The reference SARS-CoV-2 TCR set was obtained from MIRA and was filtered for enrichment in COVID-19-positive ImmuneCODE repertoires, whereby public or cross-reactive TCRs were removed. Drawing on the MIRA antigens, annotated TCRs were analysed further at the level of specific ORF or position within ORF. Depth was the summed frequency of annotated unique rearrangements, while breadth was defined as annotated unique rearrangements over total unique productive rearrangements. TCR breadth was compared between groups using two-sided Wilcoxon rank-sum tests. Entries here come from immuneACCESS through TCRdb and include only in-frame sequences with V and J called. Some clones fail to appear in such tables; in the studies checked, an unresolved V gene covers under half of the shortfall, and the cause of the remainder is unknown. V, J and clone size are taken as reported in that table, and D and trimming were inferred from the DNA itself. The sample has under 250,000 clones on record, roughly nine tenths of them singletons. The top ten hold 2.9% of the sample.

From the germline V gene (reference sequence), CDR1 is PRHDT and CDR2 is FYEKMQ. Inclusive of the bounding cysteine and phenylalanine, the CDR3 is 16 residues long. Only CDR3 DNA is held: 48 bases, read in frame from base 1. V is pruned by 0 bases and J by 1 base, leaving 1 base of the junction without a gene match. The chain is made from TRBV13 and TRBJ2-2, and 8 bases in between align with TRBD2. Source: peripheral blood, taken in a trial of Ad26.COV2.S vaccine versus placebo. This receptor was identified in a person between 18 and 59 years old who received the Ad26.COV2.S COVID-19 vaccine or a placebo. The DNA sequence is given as TGTGCCAGCAGCTTAGGAACTAGCGGGAACACCGGGGAGCTGTTTTTT. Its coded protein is CASSLGTSGNTGELFF.